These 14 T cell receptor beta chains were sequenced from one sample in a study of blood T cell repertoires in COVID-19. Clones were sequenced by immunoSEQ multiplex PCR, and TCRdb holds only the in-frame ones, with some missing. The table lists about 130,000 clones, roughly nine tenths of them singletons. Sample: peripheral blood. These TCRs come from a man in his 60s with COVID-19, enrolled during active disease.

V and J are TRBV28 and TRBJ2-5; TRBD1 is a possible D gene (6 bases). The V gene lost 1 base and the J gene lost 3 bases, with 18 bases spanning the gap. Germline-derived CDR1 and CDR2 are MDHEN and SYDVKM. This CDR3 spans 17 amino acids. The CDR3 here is CASSLLYLQGAEETQYF. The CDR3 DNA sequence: TGTGCCAGCAGTTTATTATACCTACAGGGAGCGGAAGAGACCCAGTACTTC. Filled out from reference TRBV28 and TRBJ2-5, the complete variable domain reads DVKVTQSSRYLVKRTGEKVFLECVQDMDHENMFWYRQDPGLGLRLIYFSYDVKMKEKGDIPEGYSVSREKKERFSLILESASTNQTSMYLCASSLLYLQGAEETQYFGPGTRLLVL.

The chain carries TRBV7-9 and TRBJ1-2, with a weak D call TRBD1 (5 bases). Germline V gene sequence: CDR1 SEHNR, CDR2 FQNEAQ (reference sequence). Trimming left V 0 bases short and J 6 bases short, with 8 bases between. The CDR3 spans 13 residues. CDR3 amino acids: CASSLAGADGYTF. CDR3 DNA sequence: TGTGCCAGCAGCTTAGCTGGGGCGGATGGCTACACCTTC.

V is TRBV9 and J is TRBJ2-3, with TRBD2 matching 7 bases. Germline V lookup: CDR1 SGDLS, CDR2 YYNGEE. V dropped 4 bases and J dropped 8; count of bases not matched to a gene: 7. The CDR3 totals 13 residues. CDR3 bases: TGTGCCAGCAGCCCTAGCGGAAGAGGTACGCAGTATTTT. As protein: CASSPSGRGTQYF.

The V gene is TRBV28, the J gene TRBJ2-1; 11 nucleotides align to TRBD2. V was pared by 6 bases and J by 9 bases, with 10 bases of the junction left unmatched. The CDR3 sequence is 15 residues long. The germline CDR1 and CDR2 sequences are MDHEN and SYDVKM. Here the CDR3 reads CASRPGLAGSIEQFF. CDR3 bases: TGTGCCAGCAGGCCTGGACTAGCGGGTTCGATTGAGCAGTTCTTC.

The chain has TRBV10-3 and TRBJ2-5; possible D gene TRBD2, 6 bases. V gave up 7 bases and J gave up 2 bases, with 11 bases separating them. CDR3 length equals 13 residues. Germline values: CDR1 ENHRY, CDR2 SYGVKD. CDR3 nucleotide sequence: TGTGCCATCACCCCGGGACTGCAAGAGACCCAGTACTTC. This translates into CAITPGLQETQYF.

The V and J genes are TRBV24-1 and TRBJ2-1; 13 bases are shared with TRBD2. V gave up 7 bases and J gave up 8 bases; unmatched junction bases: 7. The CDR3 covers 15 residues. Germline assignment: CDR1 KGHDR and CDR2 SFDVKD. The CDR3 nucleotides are TGTGCCACCAGCCGACTAGCGGGAGGAATGTATGAGCAGTTCTTC. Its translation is CATSRLAGGMYEQFF.

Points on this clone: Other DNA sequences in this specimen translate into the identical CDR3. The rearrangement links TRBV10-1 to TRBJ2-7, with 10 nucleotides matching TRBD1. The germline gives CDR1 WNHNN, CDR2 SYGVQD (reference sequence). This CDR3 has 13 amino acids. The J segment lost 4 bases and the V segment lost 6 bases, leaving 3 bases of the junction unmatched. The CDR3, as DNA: TGCGCCAGCAGCCGGGACAGGGGATACGAGCAGTACTTC. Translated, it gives CASSRDRGYEQYF.

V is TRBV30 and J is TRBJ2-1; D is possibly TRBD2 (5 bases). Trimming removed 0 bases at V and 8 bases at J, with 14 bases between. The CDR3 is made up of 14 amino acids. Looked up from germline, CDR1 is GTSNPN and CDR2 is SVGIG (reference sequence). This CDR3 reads CAWSVQGSSHEQFF. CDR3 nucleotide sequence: TGTGCCTGGAGTGTACAAGGGTCTAGCCATGAGCAGTTCTTC.

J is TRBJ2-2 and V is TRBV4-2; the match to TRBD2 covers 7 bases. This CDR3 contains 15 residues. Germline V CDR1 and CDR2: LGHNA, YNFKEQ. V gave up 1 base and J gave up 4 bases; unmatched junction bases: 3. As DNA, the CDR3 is TGTGCCAGCAGCCAAGGACTAGCTAGCACCGGGGAGCTGTTTTTT. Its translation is CASSQGLASTGELFF.

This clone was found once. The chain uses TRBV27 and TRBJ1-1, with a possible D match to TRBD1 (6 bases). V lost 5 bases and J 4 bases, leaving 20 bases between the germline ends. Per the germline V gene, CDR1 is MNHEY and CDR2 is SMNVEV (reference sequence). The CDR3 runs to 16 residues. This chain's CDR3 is CASSPPRYREGTEAFF. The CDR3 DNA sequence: TGTGCCAGCAGTCCTCCCCGGTACAGGGAAGGCACTGAAGCTTTCTTT.

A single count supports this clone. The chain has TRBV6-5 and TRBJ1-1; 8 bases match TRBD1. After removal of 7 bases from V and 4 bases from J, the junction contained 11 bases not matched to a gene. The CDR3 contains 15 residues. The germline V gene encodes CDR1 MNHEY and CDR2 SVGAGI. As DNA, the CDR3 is TGTGCCAGCAAAGGGACAGGAGACCCGCGCACTGAAGCTTTCTTT. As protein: CASKGTGDPRTEAFF.

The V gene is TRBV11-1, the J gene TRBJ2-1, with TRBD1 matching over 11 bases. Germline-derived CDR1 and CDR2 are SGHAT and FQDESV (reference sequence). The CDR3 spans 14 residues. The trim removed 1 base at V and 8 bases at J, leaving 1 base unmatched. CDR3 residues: CASSLVGQGDEQFF. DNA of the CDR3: TGTGCCAGCAGCTTAGTGGGACAGGGGGATGAGCAGTTCTTC.

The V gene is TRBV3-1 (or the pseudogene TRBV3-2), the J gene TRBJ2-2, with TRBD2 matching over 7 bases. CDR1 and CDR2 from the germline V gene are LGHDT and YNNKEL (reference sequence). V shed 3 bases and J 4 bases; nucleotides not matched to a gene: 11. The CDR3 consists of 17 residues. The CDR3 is CASSHIGRSDGTGELFF. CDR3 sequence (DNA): TGTGCCAGCAGCCACATCGGGAGGAGCGATGGCACCGGGGAGCTGTTTTTT.

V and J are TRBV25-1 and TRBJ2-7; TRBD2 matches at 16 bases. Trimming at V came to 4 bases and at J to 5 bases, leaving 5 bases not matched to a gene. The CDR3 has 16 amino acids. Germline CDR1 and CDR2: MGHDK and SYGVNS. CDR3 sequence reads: CASSAGTSGRANEQYF. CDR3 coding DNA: TGTGCCAGCAGTGCTGGGACTAGCGGGAGGGCTAACGAGCAGTACTTC.